The 23 T cell receptor beta chains given below trace back to one sample, sequenced in a study of human T cells and chemical hapten exposure. TCRdb called the RACE reads again in MiXCR, with one record for every CDR3 protein. The repertoire has more than 75,000 distinct CDR3 sequences, 8.6% of them found once; the top ten carry approximately 1.4%. The sample's time point: healthy volunteer bleed at 6 weeks. Unfractionated whole blood was the source from which total RNA was extracted. What was sequenced was whole blood. These receptors originate from a male donor in good health. Some clones in this sample may be carry-over from other donors' samples.

This clonotype was found a few times. The J gene is TRBJ1-3, the V gene TRBV12-3 or TRBV12-4, with a tentative D call TRBD1 (5 bases). The CDR3 spans 13 residues. V was pared by 3 bases and J by 8 bases, with 11 bases between. The chain's CDR3 is CASSLAGRDTIYF. Here the CDR3 DNA reads TGTGCCAGCAGTTTGGCAGGGAGAGACACCATATATTTT.

This clonotype showed up many times. The rearrangement uses TRBV14 and TRBJ2-3, with D perhaps being TRBD1 or TRBD2 (5 bases each). This CDR3 is built from 13 residues. Germline V lookup: CDR1 SGHDN, CDR2 FVKESK. Between the trimmed V and J ends, which lost 1 base and 4 bases, there was a span of 6 bases. In DNA, the CDR3 is TGTGCCAGCAGCCAAGGAGGGGCAGATACGCAGTATTTT. It codes for CASSQGGADTQYF.

This clonotype was detected a few times. The J gene is TRBJ1-4, the V gene TRBV20-1; 7 nucleotides line up with TRBD1. Germline CDR1 reads DFQATT; CDR2 reads SNEGSKA (reference sequence). The V gene end was trimmed by 6 bases and the J gene end by 0 bases; junction bases not matched to a gene: 13. The CDR3 extends over 17 amino acids. CDR3 sequence: CSATWDSTGATNEKLFF. The CDR3 nucleotides are TGCAGTGCCACATGGGACAGTACCGGTGCAACTAATGAAAAACTGTTTTTT.

The J gene is TRBJ2-5, the V gene TRBV6-2 or TRBV6-3; no reliable D call. The germline gives CDR1 MNHEY, CDR2 SVGEGT. V was clipped by 0 bases and J by 5 bases, with 13 bases between them. There are 15 residues in the CDR3. The CDR3 protein is CASSYSITGSETQYF. The CDR3 region has the DNA TGTGCCAGCAGTTACTCGATCACGGGTTCTGAGACCCAGTACTTC.

This clonotype was seen many times. The CDR3 region is CSVAGTSGYNEQFF. The CDR3, as DNA: TGCAGCGTCGCCGGGACTAGCGGTTACAATGAGCAGTTCTTC. The J gene is TRBJ2-1, the V gene TRBV29-1, with 11 nucleotides matching TRBD2. This CDR3 spans 14 amino acids. Germline CDR1 and CDR2: SQVTM and ANQGSEA. Trimming at V came to 6 bases and at J to 4 bases, leaving 5 bases not matched to a gene.

This clonotype was counted a few times. J is TRBJ2-1 and V is TRBV6-5, with 10 bases fitting TRBD2. The germline V gene encodes CDR1 MNHEY and CDR2 SVGAGI. V trimming: 3 bases; J trimming: 5 bases; junction bases outside the gene matches: 7. There are 16 residues in the CDR3. CDR3 residues: CASSYTEAGGNNEQFF. CDR3 in DNA: TGTGCCAGCAGTTATACTGAAGCGGGGGGGAACAATGAGCAGTTCTTC.

This clonotype was detected ten times or more. The CDR3 reads CSVEFGQPLPQYF. The DNA for the CDR3 is TGCAGCGTTGAATTCGGACAGCCGCTCCCCCAGTACTTC. This chain joins TRBV29-1 and TRBJ2-5; D might be TRBD1 (6 bases). This CDR3 comprises 13 residues. V lost 2 bases and J lost 9, with 16 bases in between. Germline CDR1 reads SQVTM; CDR2 reads ANQGSEA.

This clonotype came up a few times. The V gene is TRBV7-9, the J gene TRBJ1-6; D gene uncertain. The CDR3 contains 14 residues. Germline V gene sequence: CDR1 SEHNR, CDR2 FQNEAQ (reference sequence). V was pared by 5 bases and J by 8 bases, with 13 bases between. In DNA form, the CDR3 reads TGTGCCAGCAGCCCCGGCTCAGGCCATTCACCCCTCCACTTT. This translates into CASSPGSGHSPLHF.

This clonotype was picked up many times. One end of the junction fails to match germline, which may point to a read error. The chain is built from TRBV20-1 and TRBJ1-6; no clear D. The CDR3 has 16 residues. Germline V gene data show CDR1 as DFQATT and CDR2 as SNEGSKA (reference sequence). For the CDR3, the DNA is TGCAGCGCTAGCGATCCCTCTAGAGGGTTCAATTCACCCCTCCACTTT. Translating it yields CSASDPSRGFNSPLHF.

The V and J genes are TRBV5-1 and TRBJ1-1; D is possibly TRBD1 (6 bases). Trimming removed 4 bases at V and 0 bases at J, with 13 bases between. The CDR3 is made up of 15 amino acids. Germline assignment: CDR1 SGHRS and CDR2 YFSETQ. The CDR3 nucleotides read TGCGCCAGCAGCCCGTGGGGGGGCTTGAACACTGAAGCTTTCTTT. Protein sequence: CASSPWGGLNTEAFF.

The V and J genes are TRBV20-1 and TRBJ1-1; 7 bases line up with TRBD1. Trimming at V came to 4 bases and at J to 4 bases, leaving 6 bases not matched to a gene. Looked up from germline, CDR1 is DFQATT and CDR2 is SNEGSKA (reference sequence). This CDR3 spans 13 amino acids. The CDR3 loop is CSAMTGISTEAFF. In nucleotides, the CDR3 is TGCAGTGCTATGACAGGGATAAGCACTGAAGCTTTCTTT.

This clonotype was seen more than once but under ten times. CDR3 region: CASSPRSGGYEQYF. Here the CDR3 DNA reads TGTGCCAGCAGCCCTAGATCAGGGGGCTACGAGCAGTACTTC. The chain is built from TRBV14 and TRBJ2-7; TRBD1 aligns across 7 bases. In germline, CDR1 is SGHDN, CDR2 FVKESK. This CDR3 spans 14 amino acids. The junction had 6 bases not matched to a gene; V was cut back by 4 bases and J by 3 bases.

CDR3 sequence reads: CSGSDPIRNEQFF. CDR3 nucleotide sequence: TGCAGTGGGTCGGATCCCATACGCAATGAGCAGTTCTTC. The gene calls are TRBV20-1 and TRBJ2-1; D uncertain. The germline CDR1 and CDR2 sequences are DFQATT and SNEGSKA (reference sequence). The CDR3 totals 13 residues. The V end was cut by 7 bases, the J end by 6 bases, with 16 bases between.

This clonotype was seen only a few times. The chain is built from TRBV7-6 and TRBJ2-7; 9 positions agree with TRBD2. This CDR3 region has 15 residues. The J segment lost 4 bases and the V segment lost 3 bases, leaving 7 bases of the junction unmatched. Germline CDR1 SGHVS, CDR2 FNYEAQ. The CDR3 bases are TGTGCCAGCAGCTTCCGGGGCGGGGGGGCATACGAGCAGTACTTC. It codes for CASSFRGGGAYEQYF.

This clonotype was detected ten times or more. The CDR3, as DNA: TGCAGTGCGAGACAGGGGCTGAGCAATCAGCCCCAGCATTTT. The encoded protein is CSARQGLSNQPQHF. This chain links TRBV20-1 with TRBJ1-5; 8 positions match TRBD1. The trim removed 6 bases at V and 1 base at J, leaving 5 bases unmatched. Germline V gene data show CDR1 as DFQATT and CDR2 as SNEGSKA (reference sequence). This CDR3 has 14 residues.

Ten or more counts support this clonotype. The chain recombines TRBV6-5 with TRBJ1-4; 9 nucleotides agree with TRBD1. This CDR3 comprises 17 residues. Germline-derived CDR1 and CDR2 are MNHEY and SVGAGI. Trimming at V came to 0 bases and at J to 3 bases, leaving 5 bases not matched to a gene. DNA for the CDR3: TGTGCCAGCAGTTACTCGTGGGACAGGGCTTCTAATGAAAAACTGTTTTTT. It yields the protein CASSYSWDRASNEKLFF.

CDR3 nucleotides: TGCAGCGTTGCCGGGGCAGAAGGGGCCAACGTCCTGACTTTC. Translating it yields CSVAGAEGANVLTF. This chain links TRBV29-1 with TRBJ2-6, with D perhaps assigned TRBD1 or TRBD2 (5 bases each). Germline CDR1 is SQVTM and CDR2 is ANQGSEA. The length of the CDR3 is 14 residues. The V end lost 4 bases, the J end lost 4 bases, and 11 bases lay between the germline ends.

J is TRBJ1-1 and V is TRBV6-2 or TRBV6-3; D is undetermined. The CDR3 spans 12 residues. V gave up 3 bases and J gave up 8 bases, with 10 bases separating them. Germline V gives CDR1 MNHEY, CDR2 SVGEGT. CDR3 sequence reads: CASSYGRLEAFF. The CDR3 coding sequence is TGTGCCAGCAGTTATGGCAGGCTAGAAGCTTTCTTT.

The V call is TRBV7-9, the J call TRBJ1-1; possibly TRBD1 for D (5 bases). V shed 0 bases and J shed 4 bases, with 12 bases lying between them. CDR1 SEHNR and CDR2 FQNEAQ come from the germline V gene (reference sequence). The CDR3 is 15 amino acids. CDR3 in amino acids: CASSLARQGITEAFF. The CDR3 DNA is TGTGCCAGCAGCTTAGCAAGGCAGGGAATCACTGAAGCTTTCTTT.

This clonotype showed up just once. The rearrangement uses TRBV11-2 and TRBJ1-6; D might be TRBD1 (6 bases). The CDR3 extends over 15 amino acids. The V gene lost 1 base and the J gene lost 7 bases, with 11 bases spanning the gap. Germline CDR1 reads SGHAT; CDR2 reads FQNNGV. Written as DNA, the CDR3 is TGTGCCAGCAGCTTAGTGGAGGGGGGCAATTCACCCCTCCACTTT. As protein: CASSLVEGGNSPLHF.

The CDR3 DNA reads TGCGCCAGCAGCTTATCCGGGACTAGCGGTTATGAGCAGTTCTTC. This encodes CASSLSGTSGYEQFF. This chain links TRBV5-1 with TRBJ2-1; TRBD2 aligns across 11 bases. Germline CDR1 is SGHRS and CDR2 is YFSETQ. V gave up 2 bases and J gave up 8 bases; unmatched junction bases: 6. The CDR3 is 15 amino acids.

This chain connects TRBV9 to TRBJ1-1; D uncertain. The CDR3 is 12 amino acids. CDR1 and CDR2 from the germline V gene are SGDLS and YYNGEE. The V end lost 0 bases, the J end lost 5 bases, and 5 bases lay between the germline ends. The CDR3 sequence: CASSVVGTEAFF. The CDR3 DNA reads as TGTGCCAGCAGCGTAGTAGGAACTGAAGCTTTCTTT.

This clonotype was seen a handful of times. The chain recombines TRBV7-6 with TRBJ1-5; 7 nucleotides line up with TRBD1. This CDR3 is 15 amino acids long. V shed 2 bases and J 3 bases; nucleotides not matched to a gene: 4. Per germline, CDR1 SGHVS and CDR2 FNYEAQ. The CDR3 bases are TGTGCCAGCAGCTTAATAGGGGGCCACAATCAGCCCCAGCATTTT. Its translation: CASSLIGGHNQPQHF.